This T cell receptor beta chain was recovered during a study of a mutant IDH1 vaccine in newly diagnosed glioma. For the study at large: Receipt of radiotherapy, temozolomide, or both preceded the study, and most received both. Visit V12 was conducted at week 35 as the safety follow-up. Visit V13 came later, at week 47.

Sequenced by immunoSEQ multiplex PCR; TCRdb stores in-frame clones only, minus some. The table has approximately 60,000 clones, roughly nine tenths seen once. As for time point: week 35, safety follow-up. Mutant IDH1 20-mer peptide, at 300 ug, made up each vaccine dose, with topical imiquimod. The germline V gene encodes CDR1 KGHSH and CDR2 LQKENI. This CDR3 has 14 amino acids. V was cut by 3 bases and J by 2 bases, with 10 bases left in between. Comment on this clone: No antigen is known for it.

V is TRBV18 and J is TRBJ2-5; D tentatively fits TRBD1 or TRBD2 (5 bases each). The sequence derives from a man aged 40-50 years with glioma. Material: PBMCs, obtained from a glioma patient whose treatment included an IDH1 peptide vaccine. In DNA, the CDR3 is TGTGCCAGCTCACCGCTAGGGACGCAAGAGACCCAGTACTTC. The encoded protein is CASSPLGTQETQYF.